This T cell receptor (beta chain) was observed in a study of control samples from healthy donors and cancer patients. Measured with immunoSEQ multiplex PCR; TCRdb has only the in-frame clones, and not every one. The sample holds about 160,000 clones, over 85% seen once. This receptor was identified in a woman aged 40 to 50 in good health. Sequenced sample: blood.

CDR3 in amino acids: CASSQDRVNTEAFF. CDR3 nucleotide sequence: TGCGCCAGCAGCCAAGACAGGGTGAACACTGAAGCTTTCTTT. The V call is TRBV4-3, the J call TRBJ1-1, with D maybe TRBD1 (5 bases). The V end was cut by 0 bases, the J end by 0 bases, with 5 bases between. This CDR3 has 14 amino acids. The germline V gene encodes CDR1 LGHNA and CDR2 YSLEER.